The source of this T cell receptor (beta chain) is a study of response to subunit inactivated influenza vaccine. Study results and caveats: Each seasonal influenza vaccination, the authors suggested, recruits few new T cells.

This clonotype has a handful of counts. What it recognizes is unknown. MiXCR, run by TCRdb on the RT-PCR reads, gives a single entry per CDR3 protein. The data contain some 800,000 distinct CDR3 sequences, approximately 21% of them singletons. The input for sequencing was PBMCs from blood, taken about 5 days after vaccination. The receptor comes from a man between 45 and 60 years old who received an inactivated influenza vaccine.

Written as DNA, the CDR3 is TGTGCCAGCAGTGACTACAGGGGGATAAGAGAGACCCAGTACTTC. This codes for CASSDYRGIRETQYF. The chain couples TRBV25-1 to TRBJ2-5; 8 positions agree with TRBD1. Germline V lookup: CDR1 MGHDK, CDR2 SYGVNS. V dropped 3 bases and J dropped 4; count of bases not matched to a gene: 7. The CDR3 length is 15 residues.